This TCR beta chain was found in a study of cytomegalovirus exposure and HLA in healthy donors. Both 60 Vbeta primers and 13 Jbeta primers went into the PCR. TCRdb keeps only in-frame clones here, not all; method: immunoSEQ multiplex PCR. This repertoire shows hundreds of thousands of clones, 78% found once; its top ten account for approximately 0.47%. Sequencing was performed on PBMCs. The receptor's source is a boy younger than 18 in good health and CMV-seronegative.

The CDR3 spells CASSPRFTEAFF. The CDR3 nucleotides are TGTGCCAGTAGTCCGAGGTTCACTGAAGCTTTCTTT. The chain has TRBV19 and TRBJ1-1; D call uncertain. CDR1 and CDR2 (germline): LNHDA, SQIVND (reference sequence). Deletions cut 5 bases from V and 4 bases from J, with 8 bases between. CDR3 length: 12 amino acids.